These 27 T cell receptor beta chains were sequenced from one sample in a study of persistence of HIV-infected CD4 T cells. Sequencing used immunoSEQ version 4 in survey mode. Produced via immunoSEQ multiplex PCR; TCRdb's table is partial and in-frame only. The table shows tens of thousands of clones, with roughly 77% occurring only once. Their recognized antigens are unknown. Overlapping HIV-1 Gag 15-mer peptides at 0.85 to 1 ug per peptide per mL were used. CD40L/CD69 double-negative CD45RO-high memory CD4+ T cells were collected. The specimen comprised CD4+ T cells sorted from PBMCs after approximately 20-hour stimulation, sampled from a patient who received antiretroviral therapy. These receptors were taken from an adult man with HIV who was CMV-seropositive.

This chain joins TRBV10-3 and TRBJ1-1; D not resolved. The germline gives CDR1 ENHRY, CDR2 SYGVKD. Trimming cost V 3 bases and J 2 bases, with 7 bases left between them. The CDR3 has 13 residues. CDR3 DNA sequence: TGTGCCATCAGTGAATTGGGAAACACTGAAGCTTTCTTT. Protein: CAISELGNTEAFF.

The genes are TRBV6-2 or TRBV6-3 and TRBJ1-4, with D possibly being TRBD1 (6 bases). This CDR3 is 14 amino acids long. V was cut by 5 bases and J by 6 bases, with 13 bases left in between. CDR1 and CDR2 from the germline V gene are MNHEY and SVGEGT. This chain's CDR3 is CASSTRGADEKLFF. Here the CDR3 DNA reads TGTGCCAGCAGTACGAGGGGGGCGGATGAAAAACTGTTTTTT.

Here the CDR3 DNA reads TGTGCCACCAGCAGAAGAGGACAGGGAGGTCCAGATACGCAGTATTTT. Amino acids: CATSRRGQGGPDTQYF. The chain couples TRBV15 to TRBJ2-3; 8 bases are a match to TRBD1. CDR1 is LNHNV, CDR2 YYDKDF, per germline (reference sequence). There are 16 residues in the CDR3. V lost 2 bases, J lost 4 bases, and 8 bases stayed unmatched.

A few counts support this clone. The rearrangement links TRBV2 to TRBJ1-5, with 9 bases matching TRBD1. With 2 bases clipped from V and 7 bases from J, the junction kept 9 bases outside the gene matches. From germline, CDR1 is SNHLY and CDR2 FYNNEI. This CDR3 is 16 amino acids long. This CDR3 reads CASSERHRGRSQPQHF. The CDR3 DNA follows: TGTGCCAGCAGTGAACGACACAGGGGGCGCAGCCAGCCCCAGCATTTT.

The rearrangement joins TRBV28 to TRBJ1-6; the D is unclear. The V end lost 6 bases, the J end lost 5 bases, and 11 bases lay between the germline ends. The CDR3 totals 14 residues. Germline CDR1 MDHEN, CDR2 SYDVKM. This CDR3 is CASRMRRDNSPLHF. The CDR3 nucleotides are TGTGCCAGCAGGATGAGAAGGGATAATTCACCCCTCCACTTT.

This clone came up once. This chain uses TRBV5-8 with TRBJ2-2, with TRBD2 identical over 12 bases. Germline CDR1 and CDR2: SGHTS and YDEGEE. The CDR3 is 17 residues long. The ends lost 4 bases at V and 2 bases at J; junction bases unmatched: 6. Here the CDR3 reads CASSERLAGANTGELFF. In DNA form, the CDR3 reads TGTGCCAGCAGCGAAAGACTAGCGGGGGCCAACACCGGGGAGCTGTTTTTT. The variable domain in full, with the rest retrieved from reference TRBV5-8 and TRBJ2-2, is EAGVTQSPTHLIKTRGQQATLRCSPISGHTSVYWYQQALGLGLQFLLWYDEGEERNRGNFPPRFSGRQFPNYSSELNVNALELEDSALYLCASSERLAGANTGELFFGEGSRLTVL.

V is TRBV6-2 or TRBV6-3 and J is TRBJ1-6; D unclear. The V gene's germline CDR1 is MNHEY and CDR2 SVGEGT. V was trimmed by 4 bases and J by 0 bases, leaving 10 bases between them. The CDR3 consists of 16 residues. The CDR3 DNA reads TGTGCCAGCAGTTCGGCCATCAGCTCCTATAATTCACCCCTCCACTTT. Amino acids: CASSSAISSYNSPLHF.

CDR3 in amino acids: CASSTSHTGNTEAFF. CDR3 bases: TGTGCCAGCTCGACCTCTCACACAGGGAACACTGAAGCTTTCTTT. This chain links TRBV18 with TRBJ1-1, with D perhaps matching TRBD1 (5 bases). This CDR3 region has 15 residues. Trimming pared 6 bases from V and 1 base from J, leaving 15 bases between. In germline, CDR1 is KGHSH, CDR2 LQKENI.

The chain links TRBV5-1 to TRBJ2-7, with 11 nucleotides matching TRBD1. Per the germline V gene, CDR1 is SGHRS and CDR2 is YFSETQ. The CDR3 consists of 18 residues. With V trimmed by 0 bases and J by 4 bases, 12 bases remained unmatched. The CDR3 loop reads CASSLANFRTGGGYEQYF. The CDR3 bases are TGCGCCAGCAGCTTGGCCAATTTCCGGACAGGGGGCGGTTACGAGCAGTACTTC.

The chain is built from TRBV5-5 and TRBJ2-2; no reliable D call. The CDR3 extends over 15 amino acids. Germline V gene sequence: CDR1 SGHKS, CDR2 YYEKEE (reference sequence). Between the trimmed V and J ends, which lost 3 bases and 1 base, there was a span of 10 bases. As DNA, the CDR3 is TGTGCCAGCAGCTCCTGGGATATGAACACCGGGGAGCTGTTTTTT. It encodes CASSSWDMNTGELFF.

This chain uses TRBV28 with TRBJ1-5, with a weak D call TRBD1 (6 bases). The V gene lost 3 bases and the J gene lost 4 bases, with 10 bases spanning the gap. This CDR3 spans 14 amino acids. Looked up from germline, CDR1 is MDHEN and CDR2 is SYDVKM. CDR3 in amino acids: CASSFPGVNQPQHF. CDR3 DNA sequence: TGTGCCAGCAGTTTTCCAGGGGTGAATCAGCCCCAGCATTTT.

The V gene is TRBV6-5, the J gene TRBJ2-1, with 7 bases matching TRBD2. The CDR3 extends over 12 amino acids. Germline V gene sequence: CDR1 MNHEY, CDR2 SVGAGI. The V gene end was trimmed by 7 bases and the J gene end by 9 bases; junction bases not matched to a gene: 6. CDR3 region: CASTDGTTEQFF. The CDR3 coding sequence is TGTGCCAGCACCGATGGGACTACTGAGCAGTTCTTC.

V usage is TRBV24-1 and J usage is TRBJ2-1; perhaps TRBD1 as D (6 bases). Trimming left V 4 bases short and J 5 bases short, with 20 bases between. The CDR3 runs to 17 residues. CDR1 and CDR2 from the germline V gene are KGHDR and SFDVKD. Here the CDR3 reads CATSEGLTGTADNEQFF. CDR3 DNA: TGTGCCACCAGTGAAGGTCTCACAGGGACGGCGGACAATGAGCAGTTCTTC.

The chain links TRBV4-2 to TRBJ2-1; TRBD2 agrees at 10 bases. The CDR3 has 15 residues. Germline assignment: CDR1 LGHNA and CDR2 YNFKEQ. Germline trimming cut 1 base from V and 4 bases from J; bases unmatched to any gene: 1. The DNA of the CDR3 is TGTGCCAGCAGCCAAGCGACTAGCGGGTACAATGAGCAGTTCTTC. Protein sequence: CASSQATSGYNEQFF.

The V gene is TRBV4-1, the J gene TRBJ1-4; TRBD1 matches 7 bases. Germline CDR1 MGHRA, CDR2 YSYEKL. J lost 4 bases, V lost 4 bases, and 6 bases had no gene match. The CDR3 extends over 15 amino acids. The CDR3 is CASSPSRDSNEKLFF. Written as DNA, the CDR3 is TGCGCCAGCAGCCCAAGTCGGGACAGTAATGAAAAACTGTTTTTT.

This clone has at least ten counts. V and J are TRBV28 and TRBJ1-2; 9 bases match TRBD1. V lost 6 bases and J lost 8; bases outside the gene matches: 10. Germline loops: CDR1 MDHEN, CDR2 SYDVKM. This CDR3 comprises 14 residues. The CDR3 sequence: CASSTSGTGKGYTF. CDR3 DNA sequence: TGTGCCAGCAGCACCTCCGGGACAGGGAAGGGCTACACCTTC.

The chain carries TRBV27 and TRBJ2-1; 7 nucleotides match TRBD1. The CDR3 runs 17 residues. V trimming: 7 bases; J trimming: 7 bases; junction bases outside the gene matches: 19. Germline V gene sequence: CDR1 MNHEY, CDR2 SMNVEV (reference sequence). The CDR3 loop is CASTQIIGGTSFNEQFF. CDR3 DNA: TGTGCCAGCACCCAGATAATAGGGGGCACGTCTTTTAATGAGCAGTTCTTC.

This clone appeared a single time. CDR3 DNA: TGTGCCAGCAGTTATAGTCTGGGGGGCTATGGCTACACCTTC. As protein: CASSYSLGGYGYTF. The chain combines TRBV6-5 with TRBJ1-2; D perhaps matches TRBD1 (5 bases). Germline loops: CDR1 MNHEY, CDR2 SVGAGI. V was shortened by 3 bases and J by 4 bases, with 12 bases between the two germline ends. The CDR3 runs to 14 residues.

The chain couples TRBV7-8 to TRBJ2-5; perhaps TRBD2 as D (5 bases). CDR3 size: 13 residues. Deletions cut 5 bases from V and 7 bases from J, with 14 bases between. Germline V gives CDR1 SGHVS, CDR2 FQNEAQ. CDR3 in amino acids: CASSLLDYGTQYF. The CDR3 nucleotides read TGTGCCAGCAGCCTCCTTGACTACGGGACCCAGTACTTC.

This clone has a handful of counts. V and J are TRBV9 and TRBJ1-2; 10 nucleotides line up with TRBD1. The CDR3 consists of 16 residues. Germline loops: CDR1 SGDLS, CDR2 YYNGEE. Unmatched junction bases numbered 11, after V lost 3 bases and J lost 6 bases. CDR3 bases: TGTGCCAGCAGCGCTTCCCCGTCTGGGACAGGGGATGGCTACACCTTC. Translating it yields CASSASPSGTGDGYTF.

The chain couples TRBV19 to TRBJ1-5; 8 bases map to TRBD1. Germline lookup yields CDR1 LNHDA and CDR2 SQIVND (reference sequence). The CDR3 spans 15 residues. The V and J ends lost 5 bases and 6 bases, in that order; junction bases with no gene match: 9. The CDR3 sequence is CASSLVQGAGQPQHF. DNA of the CDR3: TGTGCCAGTAGTCTGGTTCAGGGGGCGGGTCAGCCCCAGCATTTT.

The rearrangement links TRBV7-8 to TRBJ2-7; D is ambiguous. Trimming took off 0 bases at V and 5 bases at J, with 8 bases between the two ends. The CDR3 totals 13 residues. CDR1 is SGHVS, CDR2 FQNEAQ, per germline. The CDR3 DNA sequence: TGTGCCAGCAGCTTAGCGTGGTTGGACGAGCAGTACTTC. Its translation: CASSLAWLDEQYF.

V is TRBV19 and J is TRBJ2-1; no reliable D call. The CDR3 extends over 14 amino acids. The V gene lost 7 bases and the J gene lost 7 bases, with 17 bases spanning the gap. The V gene's germline CDR1 is LNHDA and CDR2 SQIVND (reference sequence). CDR3 amino acids: CASKVQTGRNEQFF. The CDR3 nucleotides read TGTGCCAGTAAAGTACAAACTGGTCGAAATGAGCAGTTCTTC.

The chain couples TRBV18 to TRBJ1-6; D is undetermined. V gave up 4 bases and J gave up 2 bases, with 6 bases separating them. The CDR3 spans 14 residues. Germline CDR1 KGHSH, CDR2 LQKENI. The CDR3 spells CASSQGPYNSPLHF. The CDR3 DNA reads TGTGCCAGCTCACAAGGGCCCTATAATTCACCCCTCCACTTT.

The chain combines TRBV19 with TRBJ1-2; the match to TRBD1 covers 11 bases. This CDR3 spans 17 amino acids. V lost 5 bases and J lost 5; bases outside the gene matches: 13. Germline V gene data show CDR1 as LNHDA and CDR2 as SQIVND (reference sequence). The CDR3 bases are TGTGCCAGTAGTCCCAGGAATCCGGGACAGGGGGTATATGGCTACACCTTC. Protein sequence: CASSPRNPGQGVYGYTF.

The chain couples TRBV14 to TRBJ2-1, with D tentatively TRBD1 (5 bases). Germline V gene sequence: CDR1 SGHDN, CDR2 FVKESK. The CDR3 is 16 residues long. The V gene lost 0 bases and the J gene lost 2 bases, with 11 bases spanning the gap. CDR3 sequence reads: CASSQDWGRTYNEQFF. The DNA for the CDR3 is TGTGCCAGCAGCCAAGATTGGGGCAGAACCTACAATGAGCAGTTCTTC.

This clone appeared once. The chain uses TRBV2 and TRBJ1-2; a possible D gene is TRBD1 (6 bases). The CDR3 runs to 15 residues. Germline assignment: CDR1 SNHLY and CDR2 FYNNEI. Trimming left V 2 bases short and J 5 bases short, with 15 bases between. CDR3 nucleotides: TGTGCCAGCAGTGAATGGGGGCAGGGGCCTTATGGCTACACCTTC. It translates to CASSEWGQGPYGYTF.